The 27 T cell receptor beta chains given below trace back to one sample, sequenced in a study of metastatic and nonmetastatic thyroid tumors. TCRdb reassembled clones from the PCR reads with MiXCR. Among tens of thousands of clones listed, 15% to 20% were seen once. Each patient went into thyroid surgery without having received any treatment. Source material: blood. These receptors were collected from a female donor with papillary thyroid cancer or a benign thyroid nodule (not recorded which). Some clones in this sample may be carry-over from other donors' samples.

In this sample, this clone turned up many times. In this CDR3 the conserved last residue, phenylalanine or tryptophan, is missing, so a read error is likely. The CDR3 bases are TGTGCCAGCAGCTCGACAGGGCCTTATGGCTACACCCTC. Translation gives CASSSTGPYGYTL. The chain has TRBV3-1 and TRBJ1-2; 7 bases fit TRBD1. The V gene's germline CDR1 is LGHDT and CDR2 YNNKEL (reference sequence). The CDR3 sequence is 13 residues long. Trimming cost V 5 bases and J 5 bases; bases outside gene matches: 5.

There are many counts of this clone. DNA for the CDR3: TGCAGTGCTTCGCCCGGACAGGGGGCGCGCACTGAAGCTTTCTTT. Residues: CSASPGQGARTEAFF. V gene TRBV20-1 combines with J gene TRBJ1-1; 11 bases are shared with TRBD1. Germline-derived CDR1 and CDR2 are DFQATT and SNEGSKA (reference sequence). V dropped 5 bases and J dropped 4; count of bases not matched to a gene: 9. This CDR3 has 15 amino acids.

This clone was seen more than once but under ten times. The CDR3 nucleotides read TGTGCCAGCAGCTTAGATCCTGGCAGATTGGCACCCAACGAGCAGTACTTC. Its translation: CASSLDPGRLAPNEQYF. The genes are TRBV11-2 and TRBJ2-7, with no clear D. Germline V gives CDR1 SGHAT, CDR2 FQNNGV. V lost 0 bases and J lost 5, with 20 bases in between. The CDR3 contains 17 residues.

This clone was counted ten times or more. V and J are TRBV18 and TRBJ1-1; D uncertain. Germline CDR1 reads KGHSH; CDR2 reads LQKENI. The CDR3 has 13 residues. Trimming removed 1 base at V and 5 bases at J, with 8 bases between. This CDR3 is CASSPLTGTEAFF. CDR3 nucleotides: TGTGCCAGCTCACCACTGACGGGGACTGAAGCTTTCTTT.

This clone was counted a few times. The chain joins TRBV7-9 to TRBJ2-1, with 15 nucleotides matching TRBD2. The CDR3 has 17 residues. CDR1 is SEHNR and CDR2 is FQNEAQ in the germline V gene (reference sequence). V trimming: 5 bases; J trimming: 3 bases; junction bases outside the gene matches: 5. The CDR3: CASSAGLAGGFYNEQFF. The CDR3 DNA reads as TGTGCCAGCAGCGCGGGACTAGCGGGAGGATTCTACAATGAGCAGTTCTTC. Complete variable domain (other parts from reference TRBV7-9 and TRBJ2-1): DTGVSQNPRHKITKRGQNVTFRCDPISEHNRLYWYRQTLGQGPEFLTYFQNEAQLEKSRLLSDRFSAERPKGSFSTLEIQRTEQGDSAMYLCASSAGLAGGFYNEQFFGPGTRLTVL.

This clone has only a few counts. Being one base from a much bigger clone, this may be a read error. V is TRBV19 and J is TRBJ1-1, with unresolved D. The V and J ends lost 7 bases and 0 bases respectively, with 12 bases between them. There are 14 residues in the CDR3. The germline CDR1 and CDR2 sequences are LNHDA and SQIVND (reference sequence). The CDR3 region is CASKKQYLNTEAFF. In DNA, the CDR3 is TGTGCCAGTAAGAAACAGTACTTGAACACTGAAGCTTTCTTT.

This clone was recorded at least ten times. Other nucleotide sequences from this sample produce the same CDR3. The chain combines TRBV28 with TRBJ2-3; TRBD1 agrees at 10 bases. Germline CDR1 MDHEN, CDR2 SYDVKM. There are 19 residues in the CDR3. Trimming removed 6 bases from V and 5 bases from J; junction bases left unmatched: 20. The CDR3 region is CASSRRTGTGVRRRDTQYF. The CDR3 nucleotides are TGTGCCAGCAGCCGACGCACCGGGACAGGGGTTCGTCGGCGAGATACGCAGTATTTT.

In this sample, this clone turned up many times. The chain recombines TRBV5-1 with TRBJ1-4; D unclear. The CDR3 length is 14 residues. Germline V gives CDR1 SGHRS, CDR2 YFSETQ. Deletions cut 5 bases from V and 4 bases from J, with 12 bases between. DNA of the CDR3: TGCGCCAGCAGGGAGGAGCAATTTAATGAAAAACTGTTTTTT. Amino acid sequence: CASREEQFNEKLFF. The full variable domain, completed using reference TRBV5-1 and TRBJ1-4, is KAGVTQTPRYLIKTRGQQVTLSCSPISGHRSVSWYQQTPGQGLQFLFEYFSETQRNKGNFPGRFSGRQFSNSRSEMNVSTLELGDSALYLCASREEQFNEKLFFGSGTQLSVL.

This clone was observed many times. V and J are TRBV18 and TRBJ2-7; 7 bases match TRBD2. The trim removed 3 bases at V and 0 bases at J, leaving 8 bases unmatched. Germline lookup yields CDR1 KGHSH and CDR2 LQKENI. This CDR3 contains 16 residues. DNA for the CDR3: TGTGCCAGCTCACCTACTTGGCGGGAGAGCTCCTACGAGCAGTACTTC. Amino acids: CASSPTWRESSYEQYF.

This clone came up many times. The chain joins TRBV6-2 or TRBV6-3 to TRBJ2-3; unclear D gene. With 8 bases removed from V and 1 base from J, the gap between germline ends came to 13 bases. Germline V gene lookup returns CDR1 MNHEY and CDR2 SVGEGT. There are 14 residues in the CDR3. DNA for the CDR3: TGTGCCAGCGGTGAGGCGAGAGGCACAGATACGCAGTATTTT. Translating gives CASGEARGTDTQYF.

The chain links TRBV20-1 to TRBJ2-3, with a possible D match to TRBD1 (5 bases). This CDR3 comprises 13 residues. The V end lost 3 bases, the J end lost 3 bases, and 10 bases lay between the germline ends. Germline V gene data show CDR1 as DFQATT and CDR2 as SNEGSKA (reference sequence). The CDR3 nucleotides read TGCAGTGCTAGTACAGGTGGGACAGATACGCAGTATTTT. This codes for CSASTGGTDTQYF.

V usage is TRBV12-3 or TRBV12-4 and J usage is TRBJ2-7; TRBD1 matches 8 bases. This CDR3 has 14 residues. J lost 7 bases, V lost 5 bases, and 10 bases had no gene match. The CDR3 sequence: CASSGGQATDEQYF. Written as DNA, the CDR3 is TGTGCCAGCAGTGGGGGACAGGCCACCGATGAGCAGTACTTC.

This clone was found many times. The rearrangement joins TRBV20-1 to TRBJ2-2; possibly TRBD1 for D (6 bases). CDR3 length: 15 residues. Germline lookup yields CDR1 DFQATT and CDR2 SNEGSKA (reference sequence). V lost 0 bases to trimming and J lost 5 bases, with 13 bases between them. CDR3 in amino acids: CSAREGLGGTGELFF. The CDR3 nucleotides read TGCAGTGCTAGAGAAGGGCTAGGGGGTACCGGGGAGCTGTTTTTT.

This clone was counted ten times or more. The V call is TRBV5-1, the J call TRBJ2-1; D might be TRBD2 (6 bases). The CDR3 runs 15 residues. Germline V lookup: CDR1 SGHRS, CDR2 YFSETQ. V was pared by 0 bases and J by 0 bases, with 7 bases between. CDR3 sequence: CASSLVADSYNEQFF. For the CDR3, the DNA is TGCGCCAGCAGCTTGGTAGCGGACTCCTACAATGAGCAGTTCTTC.

Note on this clone: Since a much larger clone is just one base distant, this may be a read error. V gene TRBV6-4 combines with J gene TRBJ2-1; 7 bases align to TRBD2. The CDR3 has 15 amino acids. Germline loops: CDR1 MRHNA, CDR2 SNTAGT. DNA of the CDR3: TGTGCCAGCAGCGACTCGCGCGGGAGTACAAATGAGCAGTTCTTC. It specifies CASSDSRGSTNEQFF.

There are many counts of this clone. The gene calls are TRBV7-9 and TRBJ2-1, with no clear D. The CDR3 length is 14 residues. With 6 bases removed from V and 0 bases from J, the gap between germline ends came to 9 bases. The V gene's germline CDR1 is SEHNR and CDR2 FQNEAQ (reference sequence). The CDR3: CASRGRYSYNEQFF. Written as DNA, the CDR3 is TGTGCCAGCAGAGGGCGGTACTCCTACAATGAGCAGTTCTTC.

The rearrangement links TRBV7-2 to TRBJ2-2; maybe TRBD2 (6 bases). CDR3 length: 15 residues. Germline values: CDR1 SGHTA, CDR2 FQGNSA. Trimming cost V 5 bases and J 5 bases, with 15 bases left between them. The CDR3 region has the DNA TGTGCCAGCAGCCCTAGCGTGCGAGGGACCGGGGAGCTGTTTTTT. As protein: CASSPSVRGTGELFF. Variable domain in full (rest from reference TRBV7-2 and TRBJ2-2): GAGVSQSPSNKVTEKGKDVELRCDPISGHTALYWYRQSLGQGLEFLIYFQGNSAPDKSGLPSDRFSAERTGGSVSTLTIQRTQQEDSAVYLCASSPSVRGTGELFFGEGSRLTVL.

This clone was counted many times. The chain couples TRBV27 to TRBJ1-1; D gene unclear. V shed 4 bases and J shed 6 bases, with 15 bases lying between them. This CDR3 contains 14 residues. Germline V gives CDR1 MNHEY, CDR2 SMNVEV (reference sequence). This CDR3 is CASSSYLGRPEAFF. CDR3 DNA: TGTGCCAGCAGTTCCTACTTAGGCAGGCCTGAAGCTTTCTTT.

This clone has just a few counts. The chain uses TRBV6-4 and TRBJ2-2, with D perhaps matching TRBD2 (6 bases). The CDR3 spans 13 residues. V lost 5 bases and J 7 bases, leaving 11 bases between the germline ends. Germline CDR1 MRHNA, CDR2 SNTAGT. CDR3 protein: CASSYGGHGELFF. In nucleotides, the CDR3 is TGTGCCAGCAGTTACGGGGGTCACGGGGAGCTGTTTTTT.

This clone was counted only a few times. The rearrangement links TRBV12-3 or TRBV12-4 to TRBJ1-1; possible D gene TRBD1, 6 bases. This CDR3 is built from 17 residues. V gave up 3 bases and J gave up 5 bases, with 22 bases separating them. CDR3 in amino acids: CASSLGDMGLCGTEAFF. CDR3 bases: TGTGCCAGCAGTTTGGGGGACATGGGGCTATGTGGGACTGAAGCTTTCTTT.

At least ten counts were recorded for this clone. This may be a read error: a much more frequent sequence differs by one nucleotide. The same CDR3 can be traced to other DNA sequences in this sample. The chain combines TRBV6-1 with TRBJ1-5, with no clear D. There are 13 residues in the CDR3. Per germline, CDR1 MNHNS and CDR2 SASEGT. Between the trimmed V and J ends, which lost 5 bases and 9 bases, there was a span of 14 bases. The CDR3 is CASSLSYGVPQHF. Written as DNA, the CDR3 is TGTGCCAGCAGTCTGAGTTACGGAGTGCCCCAGCATTTT.

The chain uses TRBV12-3 or TRBV12-4 and TRBJ1-1, with D unclear. Trimming cost V 6 bases and J 3 bases, with 2 bases left between them. CDR3 length equals 10 residues. In nucleotides, the CDR3 is TGTGCCAGCAGCGACACTGAAGCTTTCTTT. It encodes CASSDTEAFF.

This clone has just a few counts. The DNA for the CDR3 is TGCAGTACGCAGGGGGGGGTGCGAATTGATGGCTACACCTTC. Translated: CSTQGGVRIDGYTF. V is TRBV20-1 and J is TRBJ1-2; the match to TRBD1 covers 7 bases. CDR1 is DFQATT, CDR2 SNEGSKA, per germline (reference sequence). V shed 8 bases, J shed 6 bases, and the junction held 15 bases outside the gene matches. The CDR3 runs 14 residues.

This clone was seen many times. V and J are TRBV6-5 and TRBJ1-1; possible D gene TRBD1, 5 bases. From germline, CDR1 is MNHEY and CDR2 SVGAGI. This CDR3 region has 11 residues. V was shortened by 2 bases and J by 10 bases, with 8 bases between the two germline ends. The CDR3 is CASSYRGVAFF. The CDR3 bases are TGTGCCAGCAGTTACAGGGGTGTAGCTTTCTTT.

The sample holds a few counts of this clone. The chain employs TRBV9 and TRBJ2-2; D call uncertain. The germline CDR1 and CDR2 sequences are SGDLS and YYNGEE. With 4 bases removed from V and 1 base from J, the gap between germline ends came to 5 bases. The CDR3 runs 13 residues. CDR3 residues: CASSYGNTGELFF. The CDR3 nucleotides are TGTGCCAGCAGCTACGGGAACACCGGGGAGCTGTTTTTT. The variable domain in full, completed from reference TRBV9 and TRBJ2-2, reads DSGVTQTPKHLITATGQRVTLRCSPRSGDLSVYWYQQSLDQGLQFLIQYYNGEERAKGNILERFSAQQFPDLHSELNLSSLELGDSALYFCASSYGNTGELFFGEGSRLTVL.

This clone has at least ten counts. This chain joins TRBV7-9 and TRBJ1-4; D might be TRBD1 (6 bases). The CDR3 has 16 residues. Germline CDR1 reads SEHNR; CDR2 reads FQNEAQ (reference sequence). With 4 bases removed from V and 6 bases from J, the gap between germline ends came to 18 bases. CDR3 loop: CASSWPKRGYDEKLFF. As DNA, the CDR3 is TGTGCCAGCAGCTGGCCAAAGAGGGGGTATGATGAAAAACTGTTTTTT.

Concerning this clone: A much larger clone differs from this one at a single base, so this may be a read error. This sample includes further DNA sequences coding for the same CDR3. CDR3 in DNA: TGTGCCAGCAGCTCCCGTGATAGCGGTAGTTTCTATGAGCAGTTCTTC. It codes for CASSSRDSGSFYEQFF. The chain links TRBV11-1 to TRBJ2-1; a possible D gene is TRBD2 (6 bases). Trimming left V 4 bases short and J 8 bases short, with 21 bases between. Germline V gives CDR1 SGHAT, CDR2 FQDESV (reference sequence). The CDR3 length is 16 residues.